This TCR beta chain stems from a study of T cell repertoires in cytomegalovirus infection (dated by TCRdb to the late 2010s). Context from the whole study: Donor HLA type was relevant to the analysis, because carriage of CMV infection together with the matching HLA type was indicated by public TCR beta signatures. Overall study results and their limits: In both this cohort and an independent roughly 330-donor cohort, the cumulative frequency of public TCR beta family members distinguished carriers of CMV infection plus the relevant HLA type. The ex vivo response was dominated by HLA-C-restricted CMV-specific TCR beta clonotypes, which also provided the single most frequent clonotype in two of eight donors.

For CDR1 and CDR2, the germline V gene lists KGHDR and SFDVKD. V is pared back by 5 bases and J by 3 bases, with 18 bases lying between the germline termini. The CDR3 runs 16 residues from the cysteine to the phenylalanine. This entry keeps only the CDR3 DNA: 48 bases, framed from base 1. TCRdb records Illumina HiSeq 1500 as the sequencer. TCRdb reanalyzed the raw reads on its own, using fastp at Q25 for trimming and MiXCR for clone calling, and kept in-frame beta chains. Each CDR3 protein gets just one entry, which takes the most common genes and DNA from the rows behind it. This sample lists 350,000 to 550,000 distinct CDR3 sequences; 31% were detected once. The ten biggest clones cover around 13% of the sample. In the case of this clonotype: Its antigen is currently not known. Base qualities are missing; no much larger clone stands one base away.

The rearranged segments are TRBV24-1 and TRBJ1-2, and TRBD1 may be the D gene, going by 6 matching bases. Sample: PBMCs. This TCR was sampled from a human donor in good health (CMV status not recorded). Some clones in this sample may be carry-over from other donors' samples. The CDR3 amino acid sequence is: CATSAPPWKGDYGYTF. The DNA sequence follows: TGTGCCACCAGTGCCCCCCCCTGGAAGGGGGACTATGGCTACACCTTC.